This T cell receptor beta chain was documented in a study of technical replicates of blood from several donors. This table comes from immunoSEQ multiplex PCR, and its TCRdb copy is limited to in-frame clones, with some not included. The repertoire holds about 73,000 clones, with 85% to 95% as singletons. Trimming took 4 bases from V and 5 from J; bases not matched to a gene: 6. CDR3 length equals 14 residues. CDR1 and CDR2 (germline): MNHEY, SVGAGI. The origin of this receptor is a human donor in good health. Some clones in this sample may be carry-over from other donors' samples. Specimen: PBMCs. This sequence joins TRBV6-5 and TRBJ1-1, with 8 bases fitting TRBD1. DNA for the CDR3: TGTGCCAGCAGTTCCGGCAGGGGGCGGACTGAAGCTTTCTTT. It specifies CASSSGRGRTEAFF.